These 16 T cell receptor beta chains share one sample of origin, sequenced in a study of blood T cell repertoires in COVID-19. TCRdb's table, derived via immunoSEQ multiplex PCR, lists solely in-frame clones and lacks some. The sample includes 140,000 to 150,000 clones, 85% to 90% of them seen just once. Sequenced: peripheral blood. All receptors come from a man between 18 and 35 years old with COVID-19, enrolled during active disease.

The chain links TRBV28 to TRBJ2-3, with 14 positions matching TRBD2. The J segment lost 2 bases and the V segment lost 0 bases, leaving 7 bases of the junction unmatched. CDR1 and CDR2 (germline): MDHEN, SYDVKM. The CDR3 runs to 19 residues. CDR3 nucleotide sequence: TGTGCCAGCAGTTTATGGACTAGCGGGAGGGCTCAACTCACAGATACGCAGTATTTT. Its translation is CASSLWTSGRAQLTDTQYF.

This chain joins TRBV27 and TRBJ1-2; possibly TRBD1 for D (6 bases). The germline gives CDR1 MNHEY, CDR2 SMNVEV (reference sequence). V was trimmed by 5 bases and J by 2 bases, leaving 12 bases between them. The CDR3 extends over 14 amino acids. The CDR3 is CASSPNRVNYGYTF. As DNA, the CDR3 is TGTGCCAGCAGTCCCAACAGGGTAAACTATGGCTACACCTTC.

In this sample, this clone turned up a few times. J is TRBJ1-6 and V is TRBV2, with TRBD1 matching 9 bases. Germline V CDR1 and CDR2: SNHLY, FYNNEI. This CDR3 has 14 amino acids. Trimming cost V 6 bases and J 10 bases; bases outside gene matches: 7. The CDR3, as DNA: TGTGCCAGCAGAACCGGGACAGGGTTCTCACCCCTCCACTTT. Amino acid sequence: CASRTGTGFSPLHF.

This chain connects TRBV4-3 to TRBJ1-2; D gene uncertain. This CDR3 has 15 residues. The V gene's germline CDR1 is LGHNA and CDR2 YSLEER. V was cut by 1 base and J by 2 bases, with 11 bases left in between. CDR3: CASSQGGGRNYGYTF. The DNA of the CDR3 is TGCGCCAGCAGCCAAGGTGGAGGGCGGAACTATGGCTACACCTTC.

The chain recombines TRBV10-3 with TRBJ1-2; TRBD1 is a possible D gene (5 bases). The germline CDR1 and CDR2 sequences are ENHRY and SYGVKD. The length of the CDR3 is 14 residues. V lost 0 bases and J 8 bases, leaving 13 bases between the germline ends. In DNA form, the CDR3 reads TGTGCCATCAGTGAGTCTGGCAGGGAGGGCGGCTACACCTTC. This sequence encodes CAISESGREGGYTF.

The chain uses TRBV6-5 and TRBJ1-5; D not resolved. Germline-derived CDR1 and CDR2 are MNHEY and SVGAGI. The CDR3 is 14 amino acids. V lost 5 bases to trimming and J lost 10 bases, with 18 bases between them. CDR3 sequence reads: CASSQPTGMGPQHF. The CDR3 DNA is TGTGCCAGCAGTCAACCGACCGGGATGGGTCCCCAGCATTTT.

The chain uses TRBV27 and TRBJ2-7; tentatively, D is TRBD1 (6 bases). The germline V gene encodes CDR1 MNHEY and CDR2 SMNVEV (reference sequence). V was trimmed by 4 bases and J by 2 bases, leaving 12 bases between them. The CDR3 extends over 14 amino acids. CDR3 residues: CASSSGHVTYEQYF. For the CDR3, the DNA is TGTGCCAGCAGTTCGGGACATGTAACCTACGAGCAGTACTTC.

The chain uses TRBV9 and TRBJ1-1; 10 bases agree with TRBD1. After removal of 2 bases from V and 4 bases from J, the junction contained 14 bases not matched to a gene. Germline lookup yields CDR1 SGDLS and CDR2 YYNGEE. The CDR3 runs 18 residues. CDR3 DNA sequence: TGTGCCAGCAGCGTCCACTCAACACCGGGACAGGGGCTCACTGAAGCTTTCTTT. Amino acid sequence: CASSVHSTPGQGLTEAFF.

Turning to this clone: At one end, the junction sequence differs from germline, possibly due to a read error. V usage is TRBV6-1 and J usage is TRBJ2-5, with 9 bases aligning to TRBD1. CDR3 length: 15 residues. CDR1 and CDR2 (germline): MNHNS, SASEGT. The CDR3 loop reads CASGETGGYQETQYF. Here the CDR3 DNA reads TGTGCCAGCGGTGAGACAGGGGGATACCAAGAGACCCAGTACTTC.

The J gene is TRBJ2-1, the V gene TRBV5-6, with 7 bases identical to TRBD1. The CDR3 length is 14 residues. Germline V lookup: CDR1 SGHDT, CDR2 YYEEEE. J lost 6 bases, V lost 2 bases, and 5 bases had no gene match. The CDR3: CASSFLGTVNEQFF. For the CDR3, the DNA is TGTGCCAGCAGCTTTTTGGGGACAGTCAATGAGCAGTTCTTC.

This rearrangement joins TRBV9 to TRBJ2-1, with no clear D. Germline V CDR1 and CDR2: SGDLS, YYNGEE. The CDR3 has 11 amino acids. Trimming pared 3 bases from V and 7 bases from J, leaving 5 bases between. In nucleotides, the CDR3 is TGTGCCAGCAGCGGCCTAAATGAGCAGTTCTTC. It specifies CASSGLNEQFF. The whole variable domain, filled in from reference TRBV9 and TRBJ2-1, reads DSGVTQTPKHLITATGQRVTLRCSPRSGDLSVYWYQQSLDQGLQFLIQYYNGEERAKGNILERFSAQQFPDLHSELNLSSLELGDSALYFCASSGLNEQFFGPGTRLTVL.

A few counts support this clone. V usage is TRBV6-4 and J usage is TRBJ2-3; D might be TRBD2 (6 bases). Trimming took 3 bases from V and 0 from J, leaving 10 bases between them. The CDR3 runs to 15 residues. From germline, CDR1 is MRHNA and CDR2 SNTAGT. This chain's CDR3 is CASSESRGSTDTQYF. As DNA, the CDR3 is TGTGCCAGCAGTGAATCGCGGGGAAGCACAGATACGCAGTATTTT.

The chain employs TRBV24-1 and TRBJ2-1; 7 nucleotides match TRBD2. The CDR3 has 16 amino acids. Germline V gene sequence: CDR1 KGHDR, CDR2 SFDVKD. J was trimmed by 6 bases and V by 1 base; bases with no gene match: 8. This CDR3 is CATSDLASGFFNEQFF. CDR3 sequence (DNA): TGTGCCACCAGTGATTTAGCTAGCGGATTCTTCAATGAGCAGTTCTTC.

V is TRBV7-2 and J is TRBJ2-5; D gene ambiguous. In germline, CDR1 is SGHTA, CDR2 FQGNSA. CDR3 size: 15 residues. V lost 1 base to trimming and J lost 2 bases, with 11 bases between them. The CDR3 protein is CASSLVQNPQETQYF. For the CDR3, the DNA is TGTGCCAGCAGCTTAGTGCAGAACCCTCAAGAGACCCAGTACTTC.

The chain has TRBV19 and TRBJ2-5; TRBD1 matches 9 bases. V shed 5 bases, J shed 2 bases, and the junction held 6 bases outside the gene matches. This CDR3 comprises 15 residues. Germline-derived CDR1 and CDR2 are LNHDA and SQIVND (reference sequence). The CDR3 DNA sequence: TGTGCCAGTAGTGCCGGACAGGGGTCGCAAGAGACCCAGTACTTC. This codes for CASSAGQGSQETQYF.

V and J are TRBV13 and TRBJ2-1; 10 bases map to TRBD2. The trim removed 5 bases at V and 4 bases at J, leaving 11 bases unmatched. The CDR3 has 17 residues. Germline V gene sequence: CDR1 PRHDT, CDR2 FYEKMQ (reference sequence). The DNA for the CDR3 is TGTGCCAGCAGCATCGAAGGACTAGCGGAAGAGTACAATGAGCAGTTCTTC. It translates to CASSIEGLAEEYNEQFF. Full variable domain (outside the CDR3, taken from reference TRBV13 and TRBJ2-1): AAGVIQSPRHLIKEKRETATLKCYPIPRHDTVYWYQQGPGQDPQFLISFYEKMQSDKGSIPDRFSAQQFSDYHSELNMSSLELGDSALYFCASSIEGLAEEYNEQFFGPGTRLTVL.